What follows are 13 T cell receptor beta chains derived from one specimen sequenced in a study of blood T cell repertoires in COVID-19. The table came from immunoSEQ multiplex PCR; TCRdb's copy has only in-frame clones and leaves some out. In the table there are tens of thousands of clones, around nine tenths of which are singletons. The sequenced sample consisted of peripheral blood. These TCRs come from a human donor in a cohort sampled during active COVID-19.

The rearrangement uses TRBV9 and TRBJ1-1; D might be TRBD1 (5 bases). The V end was cut by 3 bases, the J end by 1 base, with 13 bases between. The germline V gene has CDR1 SGDLS and CDR2 YYNGEE. This CDR3 spans 15 amino acids. CDR3 nucleotides: TGTGCCAGCAGCGCCAGGGTAAGCCGGAACACTGAAGCTTTCTTT. Amino acids: CASSARVSRNTEAFF.

The J gene is TRBJ1-5, the V gene TRBV19, with 8 bases that match TRBD1. The junction had 9 bases not matched to a gene; V was cut back by 6 bases and J by 5 bases. There are 15 residues in the CDR3. Germline V gene data show CDR1 as LNHDA and CDR2 as SQIVND (reference sequence). CDR3 nucleotide sequence: TGTGCCAGTAGCTTTAGACAGGGGTCGGATCAGCCCCAGCATTTT. It specifies CASSFRQGSDQPQHF.

This clone was seen a single time. The rearrangement joins TRBV18 to TRBJ2-7, with 7 nucleotides matching TRBD1. V lost 2 bases to trimming and J lost 4 bases; unmatched junction nucleotides: 5. Germline CDR1 KGHSH, CDR2 LQKENI. This CDR3 is 14 amino acids long. For the CDR3, the DNA is TGTGCCAGCTCACCAGGGACAGTCGGATACGAGCAGTACTTC. Residues: CASSPGTVGYEQYF.

The V call is TRBV7-9, the J call TRBJ2-2; TRBD1 matches 7 bases. The J segment lost 0 bases and the V segment lost 5 bases, leaving 9 bases of the junction unmatched. The germline V gene encodes CDR1 SEHNR and CDR2 FQNEAQ (reference sequence). CDR3 length: 17 residues. CDR3 nucleotide sequence: TGTGCCAGCAGCACCTCCGACAGGGCTTCGAACACCGGGGAGCTGTTTTTT. Amino acids: CASSTSDRASNTGELFF.

This chain connects TRBV19 to TRBJ1-6; D is undetermined. Trimming cost V 3 bases and J 0 bases, with 6 bases left between them. CDR1 LNHDA and CDR2 SQIVND come from the germline V gene (reference sequence). The CDR3 has 15 amino acids. The CDR3 region has the DNA TGTGCCAGTAGTATTAGCGGCTCCTATAATTCACCCCTCCACTTT. It codes for CASSISGSYNSPLHF.

The chain joins TRBV6-2 or TRBV6-3 to TRBJ1-4; D gene ambiguous. Trimming cost V 2 bases and J 1 base, with 11 bases left between them. Germline V gives CDR1 MNHEY, CDR2 SVGEGT. The CDR3 runs to 16 residues. In DNA form, the CDR3 reads TGTGCCAGCAGTTACGTGCCCTTCGGAACTAATGAAAAACTGTTTTTT. Translated: CASSYVPFGTNEKLFF.

The chain recombines TRBV5-5 with TRBJ2-1; D perhaps matches TRBD1 (6 bases). Germline V gene data show CDR1 as SGHKS and CDR2 as YYEKEE (reference sequence). The CDR3 has 13 residues. V lost 1 base, J lost 9 bases, and 11 bases lay in between. The CDR3 protein is CASSLSWGPEQFF. As DNA, the CDR3 is TGTGCCAGCAGCTTGTCTTGGGGGCCTGAGCAGTTCTTC.

Regarding this clone: The same CDR3 is also encoded by other DNA sequences in this sample. The V call is TRBV27, the J call TRBJ1-4; D unclear. Germline CDR1 reads MNHEY; CDR2 reads SMNVEV (reference sequence). The ends were cut back, 3 bases at V and 7 bases at J, with 9 bases in the middle. The CDR3 loop spans 13 amino acids. CDR3 sequence (DNA): TGTGCCAGCAGTTTGCGGGTAACTGAAAAACTGTTTTTT. It codes for CASSLRVTEKLFF. The full variable domain, completed using reference TRBV27 and TRBJ1-4, is EAQVTQNPRYLITVTGKKLTVTCSQNMNHEYMSWYRQDPGLGLRQIYYSMNVEVTDKGDVPEGYKVSRKEKRNFPLILESPSPNQTSLYFCASSLRVTEKLFFGSGTQLSVL.

This chain connects TRBV18 to TRBJ2-6; perhaps TRBD2 as D (6 bases). Germline values: CDR1 KGHSH, CDR2 LQKENI. V shed 5 bases and J shed 0 bases, with 8 bases lying between them. The CDR3 extends over 15 amino acids. The chain's CDR3 is CASSGGISGANVLTF. The CDR3 DNA follows: TGTGCCAGCTCAGGGGGGATCTCTGGGGCCAACGTCCTGACTTTC.

J is TRBJ2-7 and V is TRBV11-2, with 11 bases fitting TRBD1. The J segment lost 3 bases and the V segment lost 4 bases, leaving 2 bases of the junction unmatched. The CDR3 sequence is 14 residues long. Germline V gives CDR1 SGHAT, CDR2 FQNNGV. The CDR3 region is CASSSGTGGYEQYF. For the CDR3, the DNA is TGTGCCAGCAGCTCCGGGACAGGGGGCTACGAGCAGTACTTC.

A remark on this clone: Compared with germline, one end of the junction differs, possibly owing to a read error. The chain links TRBV7-2 to TRBJ2-5; D remains ambiguous. From germline, CDR1 is SGHTA and CDR2 FQGNSA. CDR3 length equals 12 residues. CDR3 protein: CASSFTEDNPNF. The CDR3 DNA sequence: TGTGCCAGCAGCTTTACCGAGGATAACCCAAACTTC. The full variable domain, in which reference TRBV7-2 and TRBJ2-5 provide the parts outside the CDR3, is GAGVSQSPSNKVTEKGKDVELRCDPISGHTALYWYRQSLGQGLEFLIYFQGNSAPDKSGLPSDRFSAERTGGSVSTLTIQRTQQEDSAVYLCASSFTEDNPNFGPGTRLLVL.

The chain employs TRBV18 and TRBJ1-1; D is unresolved. The CDR3 sequence is 13 residues long. Trimming stripped 0 bases from V and 5 bases from J, with 7 bases between. The germline V gene encodes CDR1 KGHSH and CDR2 LQKENI. CDR3 nucleotide sequence: TGTGCCAGCTCACCACCGGGCAAGACTGAAGCTTTCTTT. It encodes CASSPPGKTEAFF. The variable domain in full, completed from reference TRBV18 and TRBJ1-1, reads NAGVMQNPRHLVRRRGQEARLRCSPMKGHSHVYWYRQLPEEGLKFMVYLQKENIIDESGMPKERFSAEFPKEGPSILRIQQVVRGDSAAYFCASSPPGKTEAFFGQGTRLTVV.

The chain joins TRBV5-5 to TRBJ1-5; D possibly corresponds to TRBD1 (5 bases). Trimming took off 4 bases at V and 2 bases at J, with 16 bases between the two ends. There are 16 residues in the CDR3. Germline CDR1 is SGHKS and CDR2 is YYEKEE (reference sequence). CDR3 DNA sequence: TGTGCCAGCAGCCCGGGGGGGGGAATGGGCAATCAGCCCCAGCATTTT. Amino acids: CASSPGGGMGNQPQHF.